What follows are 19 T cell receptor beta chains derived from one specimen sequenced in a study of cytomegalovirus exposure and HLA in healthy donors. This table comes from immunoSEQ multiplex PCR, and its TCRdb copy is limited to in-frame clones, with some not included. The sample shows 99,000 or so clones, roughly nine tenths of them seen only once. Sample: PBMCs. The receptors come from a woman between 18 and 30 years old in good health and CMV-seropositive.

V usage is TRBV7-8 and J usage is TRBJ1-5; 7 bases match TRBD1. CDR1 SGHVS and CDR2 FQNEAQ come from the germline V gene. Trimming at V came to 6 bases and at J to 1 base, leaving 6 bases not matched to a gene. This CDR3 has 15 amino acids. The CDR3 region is CASSQGVVSNQPQHF. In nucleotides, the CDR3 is TGTGCCAGCAGTCAGGGGGTGGTGAGCAATCAGCCCCAGCATTTT. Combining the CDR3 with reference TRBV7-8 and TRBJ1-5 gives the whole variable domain GAGVSQSPRYKVAKRGQDVALRCDPISGHVSLFWYQQALGQGPEFLTYFQNEAQLDKSGLPSDRFFAERPEGSVSTLKIQRTQQEDSAVYLCASSQGVVSNQPQHFGDGTRLSIL.

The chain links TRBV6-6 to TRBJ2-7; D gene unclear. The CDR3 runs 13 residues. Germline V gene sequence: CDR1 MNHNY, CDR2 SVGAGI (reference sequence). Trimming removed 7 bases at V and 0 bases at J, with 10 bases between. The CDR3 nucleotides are TGTGCCAGCACCCCCTATCACTCCTACGAGCAGTACTTC. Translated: CASTPYHSYEQYF.

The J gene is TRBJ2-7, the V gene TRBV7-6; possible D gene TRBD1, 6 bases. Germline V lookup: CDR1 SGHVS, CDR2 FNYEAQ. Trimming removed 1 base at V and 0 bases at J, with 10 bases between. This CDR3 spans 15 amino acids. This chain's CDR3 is CASSLVQGSSYEQYF. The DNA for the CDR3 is TGTGCCAGCAGCTTAGTCCAGGGGAGCTCCTACGAGCAGTACTTC.

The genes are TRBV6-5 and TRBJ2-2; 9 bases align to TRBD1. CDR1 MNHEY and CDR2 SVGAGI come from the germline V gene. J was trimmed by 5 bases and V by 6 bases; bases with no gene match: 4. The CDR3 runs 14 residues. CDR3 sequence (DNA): TGTGCCAGCAGCCTGACAGGGGGAACCGGGGAGCTGTTTTTT. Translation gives CASSLTGGTGELFF.

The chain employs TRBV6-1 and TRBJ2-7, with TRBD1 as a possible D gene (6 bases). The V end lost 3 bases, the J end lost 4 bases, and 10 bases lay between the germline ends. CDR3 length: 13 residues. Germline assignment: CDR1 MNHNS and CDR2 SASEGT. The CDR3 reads CASSEQGWYEQYF. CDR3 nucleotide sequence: TGTGCCAGCAGTGAGCAGGGGTGGTACGAGCAGTACTTC.

In nucleotides, the CDR3 is TGTGCCATCCAGGGGGCCCCCTCCTACGAGCAGTACTTC. Translated, it gives CAIQGAPSYEQYF. The chain has TRBV28 and TRBJ2-7; 8 bases agree with TRBD1. This CDR3 is built from 13 residues. The V and J ends lost 10 bases and 0 bases, in that order; junction bases with no gene match: 5. Germline assignment: CDR1 MDHEN and CDR2 SYDVKM.

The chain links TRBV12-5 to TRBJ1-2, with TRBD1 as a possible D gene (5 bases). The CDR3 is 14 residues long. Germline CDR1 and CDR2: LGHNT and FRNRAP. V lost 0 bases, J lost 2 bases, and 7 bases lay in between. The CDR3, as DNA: TGTGCTAGTGGTTTGGTACGGGGGAACTATGGCTACACCTTC. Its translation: CASGLVRGNYGYTF.

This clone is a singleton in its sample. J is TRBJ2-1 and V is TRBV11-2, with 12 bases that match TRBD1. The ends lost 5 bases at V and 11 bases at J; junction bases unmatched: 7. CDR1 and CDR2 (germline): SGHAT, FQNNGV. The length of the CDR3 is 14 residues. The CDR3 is CASSPAGTGGKQFF. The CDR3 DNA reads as TGTGCCAGCAGCCCCGCGGGGACAGGGGGCAAGCAGTTCTTC.

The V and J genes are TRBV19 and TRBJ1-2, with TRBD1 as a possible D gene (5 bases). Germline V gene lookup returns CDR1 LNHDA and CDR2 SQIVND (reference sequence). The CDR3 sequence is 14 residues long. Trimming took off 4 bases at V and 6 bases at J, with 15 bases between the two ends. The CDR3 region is CASSSGPGPHGYTF. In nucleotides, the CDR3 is TGTGCCAGTAGTAGTGGGCCAGGGCCTCATGGCTACACCTTC.

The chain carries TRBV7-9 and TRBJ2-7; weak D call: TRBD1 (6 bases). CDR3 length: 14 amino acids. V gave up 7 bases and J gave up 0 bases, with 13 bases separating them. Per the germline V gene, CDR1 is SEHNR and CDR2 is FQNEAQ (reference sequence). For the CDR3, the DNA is TGTGCCAGCACCCCAGGGGATATCTCCTACGAGCAGTACTTC. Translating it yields CASTPGDISYEQYF. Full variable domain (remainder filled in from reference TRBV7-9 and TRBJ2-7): DTGVSQNPRHKITKRGQNVTFRCDPISEHNRLYWYRQTLGQGPEFLTYFQNEAQLEKSRLLSDRFSAERPKGSFSTLEIQRTEQGDSAMYLCASTPGDISYEQYFGPGTRLTVT.

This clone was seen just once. For the CDR3, the DNA is TGTGCCAGCTCCCAACTTGACAGAAACTATGGCTACACCTTC. This encodes CASSQLDRNYGYTF. The chain is built from TRBV18 and TRBJ1-2; TRBD1 is a possible D gene (5 bases). The ends were cut back, 6 bases at V and 2 bases at J, with 13 bases in the middle. CDR3 length equals 14 residues. The germline V gene has CDR1 KGHSH and CDR2 LQKENI.

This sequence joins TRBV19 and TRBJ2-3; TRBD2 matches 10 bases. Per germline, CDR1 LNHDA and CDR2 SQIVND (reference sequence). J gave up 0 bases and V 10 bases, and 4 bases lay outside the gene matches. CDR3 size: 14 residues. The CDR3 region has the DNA TGTGCCACCAAGACTAGCGGGAGCACAGATACGCAGTATTTT. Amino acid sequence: CATKTSGSTDTQYF.

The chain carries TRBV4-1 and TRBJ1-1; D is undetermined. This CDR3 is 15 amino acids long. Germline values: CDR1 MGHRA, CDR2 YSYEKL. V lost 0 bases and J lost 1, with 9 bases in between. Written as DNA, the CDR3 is TGCGCCAGCAGCCAAGATTCGCGAGAGAACACTGAAGCTTTCTTT. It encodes CASSQDSRENTEAFF.

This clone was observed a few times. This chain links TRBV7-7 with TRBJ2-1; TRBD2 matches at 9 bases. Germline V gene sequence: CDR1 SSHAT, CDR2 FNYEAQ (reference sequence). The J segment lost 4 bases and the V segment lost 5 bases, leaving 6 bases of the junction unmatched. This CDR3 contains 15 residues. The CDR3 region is CASSPGLAGYNEQFF. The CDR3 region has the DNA TGTGCCAGCAGCCCAGGGCTAGCGGGATACAATGAGCAGTTCTTC.

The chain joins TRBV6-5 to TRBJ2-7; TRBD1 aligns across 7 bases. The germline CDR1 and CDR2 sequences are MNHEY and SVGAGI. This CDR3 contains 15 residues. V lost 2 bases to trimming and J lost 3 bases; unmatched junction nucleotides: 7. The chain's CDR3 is CASSYRQGEFYEQYF. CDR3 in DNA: TGTGCCAGCAGTTACAGACAGGGAGAATTCTACGAGCAGTACTTC.

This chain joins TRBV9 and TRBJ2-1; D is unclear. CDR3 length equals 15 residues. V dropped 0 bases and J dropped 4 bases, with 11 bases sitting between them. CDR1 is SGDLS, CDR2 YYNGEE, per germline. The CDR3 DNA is TGTGCCAGCAGCGTAGCTAAAACTGATTACAATGAGCAGTTCTTC. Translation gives CASSVAKTDYNEQFF.

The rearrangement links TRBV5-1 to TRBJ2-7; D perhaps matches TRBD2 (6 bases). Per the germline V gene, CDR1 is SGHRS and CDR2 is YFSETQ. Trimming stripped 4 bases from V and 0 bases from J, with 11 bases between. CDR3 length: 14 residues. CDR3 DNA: TGCGCCAGCAGCCCAGTGGGGGGCTCCTACGAGCAGTACTTC. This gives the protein CASSPVGGSYEQYF.

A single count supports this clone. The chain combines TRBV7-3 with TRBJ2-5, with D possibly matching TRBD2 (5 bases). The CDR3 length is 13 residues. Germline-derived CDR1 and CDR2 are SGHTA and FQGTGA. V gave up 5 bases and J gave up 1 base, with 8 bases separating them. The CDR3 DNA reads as TGTGCCAGCAGCCCCGGGGTCCAAGAGACCCAGTACTTC. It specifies CASSPGVQETQYF.

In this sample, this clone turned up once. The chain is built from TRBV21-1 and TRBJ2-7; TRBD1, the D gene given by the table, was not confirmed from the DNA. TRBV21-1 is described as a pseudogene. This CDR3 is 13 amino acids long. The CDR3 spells CASSEGTDYEQYF. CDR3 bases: TGTGCCAGCAGCGAGGGGACAGACTACGAGCAGTACTTC.